What follows is one T cell receptor (beta chain) and its context. Its antigen target is currently unknown. Per-nucleotide qualities are absent, and no much larger clonotype sits a single base away. The germline ends are 19 bases apart after V is trimmed by 0 bases and J by 4 bases. The CDR3 runs 17 amino acids, cysteine and phenylalanine included. Only the CDR3 portion is preserved as DNA: 51 bases, with reading frame beginning at the first base. The germline V gene provides CDR1 SGHRS and CDR2 YFSETQ. The data are from a study of long-term antiretroviral therapy in people with HIV (dated by TCRdb to the early 2020s). As for the study more broadly: The earliest samples were collected roughly a decade before the 2015 WHO recommendation for immediate ART, at a time when ART was usually postponed until CD4 counts fell. This retrospective serial study examined whether starting ART and sustained HIV suppression were associated with changes in the composition and diversity of the TRB repertoire in peripheral blood. From some 28 adults with confirmed HIV infection, the cohort provided under 200 cryopreserved PBMC samples, gathered serially across a mean of around 6 years (range 1-12). Of the roughly 30 participants with HIV, approximately ten were female. Test extractions of a monoclonal T-cell line alongside a few dozen polyclonal samples showed no cross-contamination during QIAcube processing. The paper as a whole reports these results and caveats: No data were available on ART adherence, viral resistance or therapy changes, limiting inferences about post-ART repertoire changes. Because PBMC availability was limited, only the TCR beta chain was sequenced, with no alpha chain pairing. Because pre-ART samples had limited cell numbers, profiling was done on unsorted PBMC rather than on sorted CD4+ and CD8+ T cells. Expanded TRB clones identified before ART initiation dominated the repertoire at all time points, although this dominance fluctuated and declined in many PLHIV after ART. HIV repertoires had narrower CDR3 length ranges than controls, and the network structure suggested an antigen-experienced repertoire that shifted only slightly toward naive after ART. Starting ART was linked to a significant rise in TRB diversity, yet even with long-term ART the diversity remained significantly lower than in transplant donor controls. Samples dated from the mid-2000s to the late 2010s, and the ART regimens used may be less effective than current ones.

Participants were included only if at least one PBMC sample before ART initiation and at least two post-ART samples were available. All participants with HIV were treated in the United States of America. Before DNA extraction, cryopreserved samples of about 1-11 million PBMC were thawed and then washed. At the time of the earliest PBMC sample, participants with HIV were aged between about 20 and 60 years. PBMC samples from each participant spanned 1-4 timepoints before ART initiation and 2-8 timepoints after ART initiation, with a median of 7 samples. Serial HIV viral load, CD4+ T-cell count, ART history and demographic data were obtained for every participant. Genomic DNA was extracted from unsorted PBMC with a Qiagen kit on a QIAcube, with processing performed in batches of 12 samples. The immunoSEQ hsTCRB v3.0 assay was used at survey level resolution to sequence the TRB variable region. A depth of roughly 40,000-55,000 T-cell genomes per sample was targeted for TRB sequencing. Pooled TRB libraries were sequenced on an Illumina MiSeq with a v3 150-cycle kit. The study's processing was this. Repertoire analysis was run in R within a reproducible Nextflow workflow that covered QC, data transformation and analysis. Custom analyses were implemented in LymphoSeq2, an R package for AIRR-Seq data exploration. After excluding a few samples that yielded fewer than 5000 total TRB sequences, 150 to 200 HIV repertoires remained for analysis. Of the roughly 180 retained HIV repertoires, over 55 were collected before and more than 120 after ART initiation. Repertoires were downsampled to 5000 TRB nucleotide sequences, with summary statistics averaged over 100 downsampling iterations. TRB sequences were retained for analysis only if CDR3 regions of at least seven amino acids were present. Two measures captured diversity: a Shannon entropy-derived clonality score and the Gini coefficient. In repertoire networks, the top 5000 CDR3 amino acid sequences were linked whenever an edit distance of one separated two sequences. GLIPH2 predicted antigen specificity groups and MHC restriction for TRB CDR3 amino acid sequences. CDR3 amino acid sequences were matched against VDJdb and McPAS-TCR to flag known CMV, EBV, HIV or tissue antigen associations. Pre-ART, post-ART and control groups were compared with Wilcoxon signed-rank tests and Holm-Bonferroni correction. In TCRdb, the immuneACCESS table is reduced to in-frame sequences with V and J assigned. These tables do not hold every clone; where another copy was compared, an unresolved V gene accounts for under half, and the others remain unexplained. Clonal size and the V and J genes are those of that table, whereas D and trimming came from the DNA. This sample lists more than 35,000 clones; 65% to 90% were detected once. The biggest ten clones account for roughly 3.6% of the sample.

This chain joins TRBV5-1 to TRBJ1-1, with TRBD1 perhaps the D gene, on 5 matching bases. Sequencing used unsorted PBMCs, obtained just before starting antiretroviral therapy. The receptor was isolated from a woman younger than 35 with HIV. The nucleotide sequence is given as TGCGCCAGCAGCTTGGCTGGGTGGGGGTTGTCTCCCACTGAAGCTTTCTTT. The translation is CASSLAGWGLSPTEAFF.